This entry describes one TCR beta chain. Its antigen is undetermined. These data originate in a study of cytomegalovirus exposure and HLA in healthy donors. Background on the study: One earlier analysis, a look at 180 million or so T cells, found some 120 million unique TCR beta sequences. Of all 400 or so donors who were genotyped, 75% to 85% belonged to the Caucasian-associated ancestry cluster. Study-wide points: The study put roughly 160 TCR beta chains on its list as cytomegalovirus-associated. CMV serostatus was the sole immune exposure data available.

The CDR3 is 17 amino acids. Primers: 60 Vbeta forward and 13 Jbeta reverse. TCRdb keeps only in-frame clones here, not all; method: immunoSEQ multiplex PCR. The sample yields 100,000 to 150,000 clones, 81% seen once. The gene calls are TRBV21-1 and TRBJ2-7; TRBD1 is taken as the D call from the table, unchecked against the DNA. TRBV21-1 is flagged as a pseudogene. The clonotype originates from a woman between 40 and 55 years old in good health and CMV-seropositive. The material sequenced was PBMCs. The CDR3 DNA reads as TGTGCCAGCAGCGAACCGGGACAGGGGCATAACGACTACGAGCAGTACTTC. Amino acid sequence: CASSEPGQGHNDYEQYF.